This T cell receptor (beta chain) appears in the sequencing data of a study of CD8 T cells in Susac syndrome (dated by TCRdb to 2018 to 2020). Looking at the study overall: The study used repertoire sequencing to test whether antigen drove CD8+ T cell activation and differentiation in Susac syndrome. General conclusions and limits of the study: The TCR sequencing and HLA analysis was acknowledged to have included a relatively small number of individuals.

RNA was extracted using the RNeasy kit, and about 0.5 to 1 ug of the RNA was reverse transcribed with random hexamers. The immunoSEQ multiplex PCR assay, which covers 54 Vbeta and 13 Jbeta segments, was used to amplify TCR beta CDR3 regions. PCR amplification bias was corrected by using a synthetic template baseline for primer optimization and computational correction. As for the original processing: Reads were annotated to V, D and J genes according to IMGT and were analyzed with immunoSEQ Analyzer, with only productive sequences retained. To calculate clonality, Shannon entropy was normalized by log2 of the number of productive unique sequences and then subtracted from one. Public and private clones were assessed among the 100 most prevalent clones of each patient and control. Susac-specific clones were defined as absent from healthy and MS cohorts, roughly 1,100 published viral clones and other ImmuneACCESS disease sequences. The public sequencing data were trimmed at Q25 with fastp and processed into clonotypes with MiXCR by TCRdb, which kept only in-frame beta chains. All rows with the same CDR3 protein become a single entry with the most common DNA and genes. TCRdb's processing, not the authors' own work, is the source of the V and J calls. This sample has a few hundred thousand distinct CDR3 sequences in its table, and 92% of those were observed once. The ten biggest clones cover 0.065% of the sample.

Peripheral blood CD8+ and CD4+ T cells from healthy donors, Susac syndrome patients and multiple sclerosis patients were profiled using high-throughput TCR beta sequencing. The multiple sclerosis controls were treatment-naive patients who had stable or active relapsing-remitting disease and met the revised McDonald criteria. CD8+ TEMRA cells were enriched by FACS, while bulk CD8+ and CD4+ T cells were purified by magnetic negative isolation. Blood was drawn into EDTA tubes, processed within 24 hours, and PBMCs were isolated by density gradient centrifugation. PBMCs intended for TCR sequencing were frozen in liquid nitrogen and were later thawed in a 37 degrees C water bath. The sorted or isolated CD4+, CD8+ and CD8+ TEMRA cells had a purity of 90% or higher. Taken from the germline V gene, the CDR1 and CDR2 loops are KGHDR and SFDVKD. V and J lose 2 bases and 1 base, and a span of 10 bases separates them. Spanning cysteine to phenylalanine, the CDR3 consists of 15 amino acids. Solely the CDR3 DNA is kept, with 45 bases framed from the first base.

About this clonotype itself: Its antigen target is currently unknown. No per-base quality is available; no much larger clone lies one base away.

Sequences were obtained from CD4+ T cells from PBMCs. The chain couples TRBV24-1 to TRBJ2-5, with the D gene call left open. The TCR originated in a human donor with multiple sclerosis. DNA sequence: TGTGCCACCAGTGATTCCCGACACCTCCAAGAGACCCAGTACTTC. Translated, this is CATSDSRHLQETQYF.